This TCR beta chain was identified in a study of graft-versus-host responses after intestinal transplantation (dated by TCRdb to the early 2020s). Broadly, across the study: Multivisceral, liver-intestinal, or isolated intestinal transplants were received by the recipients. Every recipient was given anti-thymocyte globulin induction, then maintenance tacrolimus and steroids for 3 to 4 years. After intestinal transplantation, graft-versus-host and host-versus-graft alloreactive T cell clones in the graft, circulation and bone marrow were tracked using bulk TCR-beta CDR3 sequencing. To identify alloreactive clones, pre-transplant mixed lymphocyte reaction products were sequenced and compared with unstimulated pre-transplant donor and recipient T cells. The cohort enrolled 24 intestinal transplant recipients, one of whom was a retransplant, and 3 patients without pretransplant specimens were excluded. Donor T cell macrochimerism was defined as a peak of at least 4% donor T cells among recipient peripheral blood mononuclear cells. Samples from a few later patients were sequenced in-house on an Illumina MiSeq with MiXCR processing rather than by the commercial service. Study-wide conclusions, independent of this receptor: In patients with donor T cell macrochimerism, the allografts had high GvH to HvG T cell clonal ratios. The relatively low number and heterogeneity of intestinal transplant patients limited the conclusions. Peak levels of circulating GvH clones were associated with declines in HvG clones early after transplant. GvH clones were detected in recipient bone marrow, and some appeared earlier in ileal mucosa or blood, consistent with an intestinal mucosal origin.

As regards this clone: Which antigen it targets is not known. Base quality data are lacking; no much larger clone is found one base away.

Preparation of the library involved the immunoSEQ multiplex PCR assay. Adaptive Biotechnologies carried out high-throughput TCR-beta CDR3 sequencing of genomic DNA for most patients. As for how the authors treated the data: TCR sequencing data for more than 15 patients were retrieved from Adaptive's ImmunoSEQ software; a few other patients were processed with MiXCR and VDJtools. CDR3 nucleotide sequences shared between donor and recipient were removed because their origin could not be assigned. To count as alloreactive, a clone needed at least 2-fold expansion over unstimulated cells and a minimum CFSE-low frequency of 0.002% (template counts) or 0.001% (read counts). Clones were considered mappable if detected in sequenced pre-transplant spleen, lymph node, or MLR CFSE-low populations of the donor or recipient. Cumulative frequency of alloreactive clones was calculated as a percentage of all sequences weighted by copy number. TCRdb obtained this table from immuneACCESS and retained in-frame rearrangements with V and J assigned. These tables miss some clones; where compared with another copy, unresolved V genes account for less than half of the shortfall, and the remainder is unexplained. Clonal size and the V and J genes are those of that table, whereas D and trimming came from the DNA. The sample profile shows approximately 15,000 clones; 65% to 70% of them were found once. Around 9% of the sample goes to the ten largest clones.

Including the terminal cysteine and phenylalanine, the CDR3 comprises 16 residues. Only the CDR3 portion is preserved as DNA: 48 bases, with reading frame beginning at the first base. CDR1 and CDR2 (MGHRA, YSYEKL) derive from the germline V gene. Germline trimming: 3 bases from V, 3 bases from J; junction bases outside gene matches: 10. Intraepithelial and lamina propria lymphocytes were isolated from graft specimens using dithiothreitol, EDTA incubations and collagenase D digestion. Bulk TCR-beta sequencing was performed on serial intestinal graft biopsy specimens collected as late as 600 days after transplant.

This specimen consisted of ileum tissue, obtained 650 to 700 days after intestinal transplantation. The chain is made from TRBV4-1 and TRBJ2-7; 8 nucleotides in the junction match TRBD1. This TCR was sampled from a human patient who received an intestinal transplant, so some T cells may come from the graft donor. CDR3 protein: CASSHSATGENYEQYF. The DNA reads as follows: TGCGCCAGCAGCCATTCCGCGACAGGGGAGAACTACGAGCAGTACTTC.